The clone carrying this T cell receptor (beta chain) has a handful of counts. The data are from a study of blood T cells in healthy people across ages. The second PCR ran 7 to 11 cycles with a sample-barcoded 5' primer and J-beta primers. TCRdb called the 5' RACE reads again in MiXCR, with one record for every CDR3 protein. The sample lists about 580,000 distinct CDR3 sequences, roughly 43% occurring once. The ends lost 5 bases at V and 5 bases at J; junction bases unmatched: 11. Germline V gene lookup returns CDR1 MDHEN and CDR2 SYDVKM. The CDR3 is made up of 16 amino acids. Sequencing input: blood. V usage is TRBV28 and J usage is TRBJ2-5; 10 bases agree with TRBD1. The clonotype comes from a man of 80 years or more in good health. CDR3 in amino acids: CASSAFRVTGGETQYF. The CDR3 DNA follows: TGTGCCAGCAGTGCTTTTCGGGTGACAGGGGGCGAGACCCAGTACTTC.